These 16 T cell receptor beta chains originate from one sample sequenced in a study of shared clonotypes between healthy human individuals. The table came from immunoSEQ multiplex PCR; TCRdb's copy has only in-frame clones and leaves some out. The sample records some 2,500,000 clones, under 95% being singletons. Sequencing was done on a sample of naive CD4+ T cells from PBMCs. Subset described: CD45RA+ positively selected. These receptors all come from a man younger than 35 in good health. Some clones in this sample may be carry-over from other donors' samples.

Comments on this clone: The sample carries other DNA sequences with the same CDR3. The rearrangement links TRBV7-3 to TRBJ1-1; D gene unclear. This CDR3 has 13 residues. Germline V lookup: CDR1 SGHTA, CDR2 FQGTGA. V dropped 3 bases and J dropped 1 base, with 6 bases sitting between them. The CDR3 nucleotides read TGTGCCAGCAGCTTCCAGCCGAACACTGAAGCTTTCTTT. Translated: CASSFQPNTEAFF.

This rearrangement joins TRBV11-3 to TRBJ2-3, with TRBD2 identical over 10 bases. Germline assignment: CDR1 SGHNT and CDR2 YENEEA. The ends lost 4 bases at V and 4 bases at J; junction bases unmatched: 8. The CDR3 runs to 16 residues. The CDR3 reads CASSSRASGRADTQYF. As DNA, the CDR3 is TGTGCCAGCAGCTCAAGGGCCAGCGGGAGGGCAGATACGCAGTATTTT.

This chain connects TRBV18 to TRBJ1-3, with a tentative D call TRBD1 (6 bases). This CDR3 has 16 residues. The ends were cut back, 5 bases at V and 0 bases at J, with 14 bases in the middle. CDR1 is KGHSH, CDR2 LQKENI, per germline. DNA for the CDR3: TGTGCCAGCTCATACCGACAGGAAGCCTCTGGAAACACCATATATTTT. Encoded protein: CASSYRQEASGNTIYF.

This chain connects TRBV6-5 to TRBJ2-2, with D possibly being TRBD1 (6 bases). Trimming took off 4 bases at V and 6 bases at J, with 15 bases between the two ends. Germline lookup yields CDR1 MNHEY and CDR2 SVGAGI. The length of the CDR3 is 15 residues. CDR3 in DNA: TGTGCCAGCAGTTCCCCCGGGACAAGCGCCGGGGAGCTGTTTTTT. Translation gives CASSSPGTSAGELFF.

This clone showed up just once. This chain links TRBV9 with TRBJ2-1; 8 bases align to TRBD2. From germline, CDR1 is SGDLS and CDR2 YYNGEE. The CDR3 is 14 amino acids. The V segment lost 4 bases and the J segment 9 bases; nucleotides outside the gene matches: 9. The DNA for the CDR3 is TGTGCCAGCAGCTATCAGCGGGAGTCGGGTGAGCAGTTCTTC. Translating it yields CASSYQRESGEQFF.

V usage is TRBV7-6 and J usage is TRBJ2-7; 8 nucleotides align to TRBD1. J gave up 4 bases and V 6 bases, and 8 bases lay outside the gene matches. Germline V gives CDR1 SGHVS, CDR2 FNYEAQ. The length of the CDR3 is 14 residues. Here the CDR3 DNA reads TGTGCCAGCAGTACCCGGCGGACAGGGTACGAGCAGTACTTC. Translation: CASSTRRTGYEQYF.

A remark on this clone: Other DNA sequences within the sample encode an identical CDR3. The chain carries TRBV5-1 and TRBJ2-5; 8 bases are shared with TRBD2. This CDR3 contains 14 residues. Germline CDR1 is SGHRS and CDR2 is YFSETQ. Trimming at V came to 0 bases and at J to 3 bases, leaving 1 base not matched to a gene. Here the CDR3 reads CASSLGLAKETQYF. Written as DNA, the CDR3 is TGCGCCAGCAGCTTGGGACTAGCGAAAGAGACCCAGTACTTC.

The gene calls are TRBV10-2 and TRBJ2-5; D assignment may be TRBD1 or TRBD2 (6 bases each). This CDR3 has 13 amino acids. The germline CDR1 and CDR2 sequences are WSHSY and SAAADI. Trimming removed 10 bases from V and 3 bases from J, with 15 bases in between. CDR3 residues: CATKGGGEETQYF. The CDR3 DNA reads as TGCGCCACCAAAGGGGGAGGTGAAGAGACCCAGTACTTC.

The chain links TRBV28 to TRBJ1-3; D is unresolved. Germline CDR1 and CDR2: MDHEN and SYDVKM. V was shortened by 6 bases and J by 3 bases, with 15 bases between the two germline ends. The CDR3 extends over 15 amino acids. The CDR3 loop reads CASRPTARLGNTIYF. The CDR3 bases are TGTGCCAGCAGACCAACAGCTAGGCTTGGAAACACCATATATTTT.

The chain recombines TRBV5-4 with TRBJ2-7; 7 bases fit TRBD1. V was clipped by 4 bases and J by 2 bases; unmatched bases: 6. CDR3 length equals 14 residues. Per the germline V gene, CDR1 is SGHNT and CDR2 is YYREEE (reference sequence). The CDR3: CASSDRQGPYEQYF. CDR3 bases: TGTGCCAGCAGCGATAGACAGGGACCCTACGAGCAGTACTTC.

A single count supports this clone. The chain uses TRBV14 and TRBJ2-1, with 9 bases lining up with TRBD2. CDR1 SGHDN and CDR2 FVKESK come from the germline V gene. J was trimmed by 0 bases and V by 0 bases; bases with no gene match: 9. The CDR3 is made up of 19 amino acids. CDR3 in DNA: TGTGCCAGCAGCCAAGATCGGCCTAGCGGGGTGAGCTCCTACAATGAGCAGTTCTTC. Protein: CASSQDRPSGVSSYNEQFF.

V usage is TRBV6-6 and J usage is TRBJ1-1; D perhaps matches TRBD1 (5 bases). V was clipped by 6 bases and J by 1 base, with 12 bases between them. CDR3 size: 14 residues. The V gene's germline CDR1 is MNHNY and CDR2 SVGAGI (reference sequence). The CDR3 DNA reads as TGTGCCAGCAGCCGCCCGACAGAGAACACTGAAGCTTTCTTT. Translating gives CASSRPTENTEAFF.

V usage is TRBV15 and J usage is TRBJ2-6, with 8 nucleotides matching TRBD1. Per germline, CDR1 LNHNV and CDR2 YYDKDF (reference sequence). The CDR3 consists of 17 residues. The V gene end was trimmed by 0 bases and the J gene end by 4 bases; junction bases not matched to a gene: 5. CDR3 loop: CATSRDRTGTGANVLTF. The CDR3 DNA follows: TGTGCCACCAGCAGAGACAGGACAGGGACCGGGGCCAACGTCCTGACTTTC.

The chain recombines TRBV11-2 with TRBJ2-1; possibly TRBD2 for D (6 bases). The CDR3 length is 13 residues. The germline gives CDR1 SGHAT, CDR2 FQNNGV. V dropped 0 bases and J dropped 9 bases, with 9 bases sitting between them. CDR3 region: CASSLDRRVEQFF. In nucleotides, the CDR3 is TGTGCCAGCAGCTTAGATAGGAGGGTTGAGCAGTTCTTC.

The chain employs TRBV27 and TRBJ1-5, with TRBD1 matching over 7 bases. This CDR3 has 13 amino acids. Looked up from germline, CDR1 is MNHEY and CDR2 is SMNVEV (reference sequence). The V segment lost 6 bases and the J segment 4 bases; nucleotides outside the gene matches: 3. The CDR3 DNA follows: TGTGCCAGCAGGACAGGGCGAAATCAGCCCCAGCATTTT. It yields the protein CASRTGRNQPQHF.

This clone has only one observation. The chain carries TRBV5-1 and TRBJ2-2, with 14 positions matching TRBD2. Unmatched junction bases numbered 5, after V lost 4 bases and J lost 6 bases. The CDR3 is 16 residues long. The germline gives CDR1 SGHRS, CDR2 YFSETQ. The chain's CDR3 is CASSQTSGRAPGELFF. DNA of the CDR3: TGCGCCAGCAGCCAGACTAGCGGGAGGGCCCCCGGGGAGCTGTTTTTT.